A single T cell receptor (beta chain) is shown here with its context. What it binds is not known. This record belongs to a study of T cell clonotyping in hematopoietic cell transplantation. General study points: Recipient TCR diversity dropped after transplant; expanded clonotypes rose from day 30 to 180. Broader posttransplant TCR repertoire diversity was predicted by graft donor and pretransplant recipient Inverse Simpson Index values.

Sequenced by immunoSEQ multiplex PCR; TCRdb stores in-frame clones only, minus some. The repertoire consists of about 41,000 clones, with 85% occurring once and the leading ten covering roughly 2.8%. Time point indicated: recipient sample about 28 days before transplant, after cytoreduction. Samples: about 28 days before transplant, then days 30, 100 and 180 after. The junction had 6 bases not matched to a gene; V was cut back by 5 bases and J by 8 bases. CDR1 is SGHTA, CDR2 FQGNSA, per germline. The CDR3 consists of 14 residues. The TCR sequence derives from a man between 60 and 75 years old with acute myeloid leukemia. Some clones in this sample may be carry-over from other donors' samples. The genes are TRBV7-2 and TRBJ1-4; the match to TRBD1 covers 9 bases. This specimen consisted of peripheral blood mononuclear cells, obtained before stem cell transplant. The CDR3 DNA is TGTGCCAGCAGCACCCGGACAGGGGACGAAAAACTGTTTTTT. Its protein is CASSTRTGDEKLFF.